The following is a T cell receptor beta chain sequence with its context. Its antigen is not known. This specimen belongs to a study of cytomegalovirus exposure and HLA in healthy donors. The study, taken as a whole, reports: Of the V segments, some could not be distinguished, including TRBV6-2 and TRBV6-3, and were excluded. Relative to the roughly 700-donor mean, N-insertions were reportedly fewer in an Asian-associated ancestry cluster in a later analysis. Reports indicate that TCR beta sequences accurately predicted the HLA-A and HLA-B alleles of most subjects.

The CDR3 extends over 14 amino acids. Losses at the gene ends were 6 bases for V and 3 bases for J; bases not matched to a gene: 5. The germline gives CDR1 SNHLY, CDR2 FYNNEI. Both 60 Vbeta primers and 13 Jbeta primers went into the PCR. Using immunoSEQ multiplex PCR, the repertoire was profiled, and TCRdb retains in-frame clones only, with some absent. The data hold under 200,000 clones, with roughly four fifths observed a single time. This receptor was identified in a woman aged 25-40 years in good health and CMV-seropositive. Sequenced sample: PBMCs. The chain uses TRBV2 and TRBJ1-1; 9 positions match TRBD1. CDR3 in DNA: TGTGCCAGCAGCACGACAGGGGGGGACACTGAAGCTTTCTTT. Translation gives CASSTTGGDTEAFF. Variable domain in full (rest from reference TRBV2 and TRBJ1-1): EPEVTQTPSHQVTQMGQEVILRCVPISNHLYFYWYRQILGQKVEFLVSFYNNEISEKSEIFDDQFSVERPDGSNFTLKIRSTKLEDSAMYFCASSTTGGDTEAFFGQGTRLTVV.